This T cell receptor beta chain was sequenced during a study of T cells in Graves' hyperthyroidism and ophthalmopathy. The wider study: Peripheral blood draws took place at initial diagnosis, ahead of any treatment.

Amplification of TCR beta CDR3 regions used RNA as the template. First-round RT-PCR of the TCR CDR3 relied on the HTBI primer set. One entry per CDR3 protein results from TCRdb running MiXCR on the multiplex PCR reads. The sample shows about 350,000 distinct CDR3 sequences, about a sixth of them seen only once. General study points: Within blood appeared most thyroid clonotypes that had expanded above 0.001. Ophthalmopathy was told apart from stable hyperthyroidism by a 13 V-J model. The model made its ophthalmopathy prediction, and onset followed a median approximately 6 months later.

The CDR3 runs 12 residues. The V end was cut by 5 bases, the J end by 4 bases, with 8 bases between. Germline CDR1 and CDR2: SGHTA and FQGTGA. The table lists this clonotype with many counts. The antigen is undetermined. The chain recombines TRBV7-3 with TRBJ1-2; D not certain. The sample consisted of blood. This receptor was taken from a woman aged 40 to 50 with Graves' ophthalmopathy. In nucleotides, the CDR3 is TGTGCCAGCAGCGGACGCCTCTATGGCTACACCTTC. This encodes CASSGRLYGYTF.